This T cell receptor (beta chain) was sequenced for a study of T cell repertoires in cytomegalovirus infection. Turning to the study itself: Well-studied HLA-B-restricted CMV epitopes were used in the study alongside recently identified HLA-C-restricted ones.

TCRdb reanalysed the reads using MiXCR and keeps one entry per CDR3 protein. The sample records a few hundred thousand distinct CDR3 sequences, nearly 35% being singletons. Germline values: CDR1 SQVTM, CDR2 ANQGSEA. Trimming took 4 bases from V and 7 from J, leaving 16 bases between them. CDR3 size: 14 residues. This clonotype appeared a single time. The antigen remains undetermined. The chain combines TRBV29-1 with TRBJ1-4; D might be TRBD1 (5 bases). The source is a human donor in good health (CMV status not recorded). Some clones in this sample may be carry-over from other donors' samples. The sample was cultured PBMCs, taken from culture after CMV antigen stimulation. The CDR3 DNA reads TGCAGCGTTGCCCCAGCAGGCAGGGTTGAAAAACTGTTTTTT. Its protein product is CSVAPAGRVEKLFF. The full variable domain, completed using reference TRBV29-1 and TRBJ1-4, is SAVISQKPSRDICQRGTSLTIQCQVDSQVTMMFWYRQQPGQSLTLIATANQGSEATYESGFVIDKFPISRPNLTFSTLTVSNMSPEDSSIYLCSVAPAGRVEKLFFGSGTQLSVL.